These T cell receptor beta chains were read from a single sample in a study of vaccination and CD4 T cells after COVID-19. Antigens for these TCRs are unknown. MiXCR, run by TCRdb on the PCR reads, gives a single entry per CDR3 protein. The sample shows about 15,000 distinct CDR3 sequences, less than 70% of them seen only once. The material sequenced was CD4+ T cells from blood, cultured in vitro. These receptors came from a human donor who had recovered from COVID-19. The CDR3 runs from the conserved cysteine through the conserved F or W. D genes are given only for firm matches. Clone sizes are given selectively: once, few, many, or a class where the clone is expanded.

TRBD2,.,TRBJ2-1,TRBV20-1,CSARGLAGGYEQFF,TGCAGTGCTAGAGGACTAGCGGGAGGGTATGAGCAGTTCTTC
.,.,TRBJ1-2,TRBV20-1,CSASGRVAYGYTF,TGCAGTGCTAGTGGAAGGGTTGCCTATGGCTACACCTTC
.,few,TRBJ1-3,TRBV20-1,CSAREEPKRTIYF,TGCAGTGCTAGAGAGGAACCGAAGAGGACCATATATTTT
.,.,TRBJ2-6,TRBV5-1,CASGDTAGANVLTF,TGCGCCAGCGGAGACACAGCTGGGGCCAACGTCCTGACTTTC
.,.,TRBJ2-7,TRBV19,CASSLGRAYEQYF,TGTGCCAGTAGTCTTGGCAGGGCCTACGAGCAGTACTTC
.,.,TRBJ1-1,TRBV5-4,CASSLVRLGGNTEAFF,TGTGCCAGCAGCTTGGTCCGACTTGGTGGTAATACTGAAGCTTTCTTT
.,.,TRBJ2-5,TRBV6-1,CASSPGGVVLETQYF,TGTGCCAGCAGTCCCGGTGGAGTGGTATTGGAGACCCAGTACTTC
.,.,TRBJ1-1,TRBV18,CASSPVWGPSTEAFF,TGTGCCAGCTCCCCGGTATGGGGGCCGAGCACTGAAGCTTTCTTT
.,.,TRBJ1-5,TRBV19,CASNSWAPYSNQPQHF,TGTGCCAGTAACAGCTGGGCTCCTTATAGCAATCAGCCCCAGCATTTT
.,.,TRBJ2-3,TRBV11-3,CASSLGDPTDTQYF,TGTGCCAGCAGCTTGGGGGACCCCACAGATACGCAGTATTTT
TRBD1,.,TRBJ1-4,TRBV7-2,CASSHGQGRNEKLFF,TGTGCCAGCAGTCACGGACAGGGGCGGAACGAAAAACTGTTTTTT